One and the same sample provided the 25 T cell receptor beta chains below, sequenced in a study of cytomegalovirus exposure and HLA in healthy donors. Assay: immunoSEQ multiplex PCR; the TCRdb copy retains only in-frame clones and omits some. Of 120,000 or so clones in the sample, roughly 89% were seen once. Input material: PBMCs. The receptor source for this set is a woman younger than 30 in good health and CMV-seronegative.

This chain connects TRBV30 to TRBJ2-3; tentative D call: TRBD2 (6 bases). The CDR3 length is 15 residues. Trimming shortened V by 3 bases and J by 2 bases, and 15 bases separated the two germline ends. In germline, CDR1 is GTSNPN, CDR2 SVGIG (reference sequence). The CDR3 nucleotides are TGTGCCTGGAGCAGGACTACCGCTTACACAGATACGCAGTATTTT. Translating it yields CAWSRTTAYTDTQYF.

The rearrangement uses TRBV11-3 and TRBJ1-1; 7 nucleotides match TRBD1. This CDR3 is 14 amino acids long. V lost 5 bases, J lost 1 base, and 4 bases stayed unmatched. The germline CDR1 and CDR2 sequences are SGHNT and YENEEA. CDR3: CASSEGARNTEAFF. In DNA form, the CDR3 reads TGTGCCAGCAGCGAGGGGGCGCGGAACACTGAAGCTTTCTTT.

This clone was seen only a few times. This chain links TRBV6-5 with TRBJ2-1; D gene unclear. Germline loops: CDR1 MNHEY, CDR2 SVGAGI. There are 15 residues in the CDR3. Trimming stripped 0 bases from V and 8 bases from J, with 14 bases between. This CDR3 reads CASSYSGSIPDEQFF. CDR3 DNA sequence: TGTGCCAGCAGTTACTCTGGCTCCATACCCGATGAGCAGTTCTTC.

This clone appeared once. The chain recombines TRBV30 with TRBJ2-1; 9 positions match TRBD1. The CDR3 runs 18 residues. The V gene's germline CDR1 is GTSNPN and CDR2 SVGIG (reference sequence). V was pared by 0 bases and J by 5 bases, with 14 bases of the junction left unmatched. The CDR3 region is CAWSVQGQGGLKHNEQFF. The CDR3 nucleotides read TGTGCCTGGAGTGTACAGGGACAGGGAGGGTTAAAGCACAATGAGCAGTTCTTC.

This chain links TRBV28 with TRBJ1-4; no clear D. The V end lost 6 bases, the J end lost 0 bases, and 14 bases lay between the germline ends. Germline V gene lookup returns CDR1 MDHEN and CDR2 SYDVKM. The CDR3 sequence is 16 residues long. DNA of the CDR3: TGTGCCAGCAGCCCTTTAGGGAGTCCAACTAATGAAAAACTGTTTTTT. It codes for CASSPLGSPTNEKLFF. Full variable domain (remainder filled in from reference TRBV28 and TRBJ1-4): DVKVTQSSRYLVKRTGEKVFLECVQDMDHENMFWYRQDPGLGLRLIYFSYDVKMKEKGDIPEGYSVSREKKERFSLILESASTNQTSMYLCASSPLGSPTNEKLFFGSGTQLSVL.

The chain joins TRBV19 to TRBJ2-5; a possible D gene is TRBD2 (5 bases). This CDR3 region has 13 residues. V was clipped by 8 bases and J by 5 bases, with 15 bases between them. Germline CDR1 and CDR2: LNHDA and SQIVND (reference sequence). CDR3 nucleotide sequence: TGTGCCAGTCGCTGGCTAGGGAGTGAGACCCAGTACTTC. Protein: CASRWLGSETQYF.

The J gene is TRBJ1-2, the V gene TRBV29-1; D possibly corresponds to TRBD1 (6 bases). V lost 6 bases, J lost 6 bases, and 14 bases lay in between. Germline CDR1 SQVTM, CDR2 ANQGSEA. This CDR3 contains 12 residues. CDR3 sequence (DNA): TGCAGCGTAGGAGGACAGAGCGATGGCTACACCTTC. As protein: CSVGGQSDGYTF.

V usage is TRBV7-9 and J usage is TRBJ2-1, with TRBD2 identical over 9 bases. The CDR3 length is 16 residues. V lost 1 base and J lost 1; bases outside the gene matches: 2. CDR1 SEHNR and CDR2 FQNEAQ come from the germline V gene (reference sequence). The CDR3 loop reads CASSLVSGRSYNEQFF. CDR3 nucleotides: TGTGCCAGCAGCTTAGTTAGCGGGAGATCCTACAATGAGCAGTTCTTC. Full variable domain (missing parts from reference TRBV7-9 and TRBJ2-1): DTGVSQNPRHKITKRGQNVTFRCDPISEHNRLYWYRQTLGQGPEFLTYFQNEAQLEKSRLLSDRFSAERPKGSFSTLEIQRTEQGDSAMYLCASSLVSGRSYNEQFFGPGTRLTVL.

This chain uses TRBV7-2 with TRBJ2-5; D not resolved. V was cut by 4 bases and J by 2 bases, with 14 bases left in between. Germline values: CDR1 SGHTA, CDR2 FQGNSA. This CDR3 spans 15 amino acids. In DNA, the CDR3 is TGTGCCAGCAGCTCGTATTCAGGAAATCAAGAGACCCAGTACTTC. It translates to CASSSYSGNQETQYF.

J is TRBJ1-1 and V is TRBV28; 8 nucleotides match TRBD1. The CDR3 is 16 residues long. Germline assignment: CDR1 MDHEN and CDR2 SYDVKM. The junction had 14 bases not matched to a gene; V was cut back by 6 bases and J by 5 bases. In nucleotides, the CDR3 is TGTGCCAGCAGCTATTCGGCAGGGGGCTCGGGGACTGAAGCTTTCTTT. This codes for CASSYSAGGSGTEAFF.

The J gene is TRBJ1-1, the V gene TRBV25-1; TRBD1 matches 9 bases. Germline V gene lookup returns CDR1 MGHDK and CDR2 SYGVNS. Trimming removed 2 bases from V and 6 bases from J; junction bases left unmatched: 7. This CDR3 region has 15 residues. DNA for the CDR3: TGTGCCAGCAGTGAAACCACACAGGGGGCCTCTGAAGCTTTCTTT. Translation: CASSETTQGASEAFF.

The chain joins TRBV28 to TRBJ1-2; D possibly corresponds to TRBD1 (5 bases). Trimming removed 7 bases at V and 5 bases at J, with 23 bases between. Per the germline V gene, CDR1 is MDHEN and CDR2 is SYDVKM. The CDR3 covers 16 residues. CDR3 coding DNA: TGTGCCAGCAATACCCGAGGCAGGGCCCTCGGGTATGGCTACACCTTC. Its protein product is CASNTRGRALGYGYTF.

V usage is TRBV5-5 and J usage is TRBJ1-5; D might be TRBD1 (5 bases). The V and J ends lost 0 bases and 7 bases respectively, with 11 bases between them. Germline CDR1 is SGHKS and CDR2 is YYEKEE (reference sequence). The CDR3 totals 14 residues. The CDR3: CASSLDGGGQPQHF. DNA for the CDR3: TGTGCCAGCAGCTTGGATGGGGGGGGGCAGCCCCAGCATTTT.

The chain recombines TRBV6-6 with TRBJ2-7; 10 nucleotides agree with TRBD1. The V gene's germline CDR1 is MNHNY and CDR2 SVGAGI (reference sequence). The CDR3 totals 14 residues. Unmatched junction bases numbered 4, after V lost 2 bases and J lost 6 bases. CDR3 sequence reads: CASSYRDRGSEQYF. In nucleotides, the CDR3 is TGTGCCAGCAGTTACCGGGACAGGGGATCCGAGCAGTACTTC.

The gene calls are TRBV4-1 and TRBJ2-5; tentative D call: TRBD1 (6 bases). The CDR3 has 15 residues. The germline V and J ends were trimmed by 4 bases and 5 bases, with 17 bases remaining between them. The V gene's germline CDR1 is MGHRA and CDR2 YSYEKL. This CDR3 is CASSRRQAEGETQYF. DNA of the CDR3: TGCGCCAGCAGCCGACGACAGGCGGAAGGGGAGACCCAGTACTTC.

The chain is built from TRBV30 and TRBJ2-7; D remains unclear. V was cut by 0 bases and J by 2 bases, with 5 bases left in between. The CDR3 runs to 12 residues. Germline loops: CDR1 GTSNPN, CDR2 SVGIG (reference sequence). The CDR3 loop reads CAWSVTTYEQYF. CDR3 coding DNA: TGTGCCTGGAGTGTAACTACCTACGAGCAGTACTTC.

This sequence joins TRBV2 and TRBJ2-3; 14 bases fit TRBD2. Germline V gene data show CDR1 as SNHLY and CDR2 as FYNNEI. The J segment lost 5 bases and the V segment lost 8 bases, leaving 3 bases of the junction unmatched. This CDR3 is built from 14 residues. The CDR3 region has the DNA TGTGCCAGCCGGGGACTAGCGGGGGTAGATACGCAGTATTTT. Its translation: CASRGLAGVDTQYF.

The rearrangement uses TRBV30 and TRBJ2-1; weak D call: TRBD1 (6 bases). This CDR3 has 14 residues. V was clipped by 1 base and J by 1 base, with 8 bases between them. Per germline, CDR1 GTSNPN and CDR2 SVGIG (reference sequence). For the CDR3, the DNA is TGTGCCTGGAGTGCAGGGGCGTCCTACAATGAGCAGTTCTTC. Amino acids: CAWSAGASYNEQFF.

In the case of this clone: At one end the junction does not follow the germline gene, possibly because of a read error. The V and J genes are TRBV30 and TRBJ1-6; 8 nucleotides match TRBD1. The CDR3 is 12 amino acids. CDR1 GTSNPN and CDR2 SVGIG come from the germline V gene (reference sequence). Here the CDR3 reads CAWSIPGTGLIF. The CDR3 DNA sequence: TGTGCCTGGAGTATCCCCGGGACAGGCTTAATCTTT.

This clone was found once. V and J are TRBV9 and TRBJ2-2, with 7 positions matching TRBD2. This CDR3 is 15 amino acids long. The germline gives CDR1 SGDLS, CDR2 YYNGEE. J was trimmed by 1 base and V by 4 bases; bases with no gene match: 4. Here the CDR3 DNA reads TGTGCCAGCAGCCCAGCGGGGATGAACACCGGGGAGCTGTTTTTT. Protein: CASSPAGMNTGELFF.

The chain joins TRBV14 to TRBJ2-7; 9 bases agree with TRBD1. This CDR3 is 17 amino acids long. The J segment lost 4 bases and the V segment lost 4 bases, leaving 14 bases of the junction unmatched. Germline values: CDR1 SGHDN, CDR2 FVKESK. The CDR3 DNA sequence: TGTGCCAGCAGCCGCGGCCCGGGACAGGGCTCGGGATACGAGCAGTACTTC. The encoded protein is CASSRGPGQGSGYEQYF.

V and J are TRBV6-6 and TRBJ1-4; D gene unclear. V dropped 2 bases and J dropped 4 bases, with 5 bases sitting between them. Germline V CDR1 and CDR2: MNHNY, SVGAGI (reference sequence). The CDR3 consists of 13 residues. The CDR3 region has the DNA TGTGCCAGCAGTTACGGGAGTAATGAAAAACTGTTTTTT. Translated: CASSYGSNEKLFF.

A few counts support this clone. V is TRBV6-4 and J is TRBJ2-2, with 10 bases fitting TRBD2. The CDR3 runs to 17 residues. The V segment lost 4 bases and the J segment 1 base; nucleotides outside the gene matches: 6. In germline, CDR1 is MRHNA, CDR2 SNTAGT. The CDR3 bases are TGTGCCAGCAGTGCCGAGCGGGAGGGCTTGAACACCGGGGAGCTGTTTTTT. Encoded protein: CASSAEREGLNTGELFF.

V is TRBV7-9 and J is TRBJ2-1; 7 bases are shared with TRBD2. The V segment lost 11 bases and the J segment 3 bases; nucleotides outside the gene matches: 10. The CDR3 extends over 14 amino acids. Germline V gene sequence: CDR1 SEHNR, CDR2 FQNEAQ (reference sequence). Written as DNA, the CDR3 is TGTGCCCCCCAGGACGCGGGGGTCTACAATGAGCAGTTCTTC. Protein product: CAPQDAGVYNEQFF.

J is TRBJ1-5 and V is TRBV25-1; D is perhaps TRBD1 (6 bases). Germline-derived CDR1 and CDR2 are MGHDK and SYGVNS. CDR3 size: 14 residues. The V end was cut by 4 bases, the J end by 5 bases, with 12 bases between. The CDR3 DNA follows: TGTGCCAGCAGTGGTGAGGGGGTTCATCAGCCCCAGCATTTT. Translating it yields CASSGEGVHQPQHF.